This T cell receptor (beta chain) was identified during a study of technical replicates of blood from several donors. Only in-frame clones appear in the TCRdb table, and some are missing; sequencing was by immunoSEQ multiplex PCR. The sample holds approximately 79,000 clones, roughly 94% seen once. Germline-derived CDR1 and CDR2 are SGDLS and YYNGEE. Trimming at V came to 0 bases and at J to 0 bases, leaving 13 bases not matched to a gene. This CDR3 is built from 20 residues. The sequenced sample consisted of T cells isolated from PBMCs. The chain carries TRBV9 and TRBJ2-7; 12 nucleotides match TRBD2. The sequence was obtained from a human donor in good health. As DNA, the CDR3 is TGTGCCAGCAGCGTAGAGGGTACTAGCGGGGGGATCCTTAGCTCCTACGAGCAGTACTTC. It codes for CASSVEGTSGGILSSYEQYF.